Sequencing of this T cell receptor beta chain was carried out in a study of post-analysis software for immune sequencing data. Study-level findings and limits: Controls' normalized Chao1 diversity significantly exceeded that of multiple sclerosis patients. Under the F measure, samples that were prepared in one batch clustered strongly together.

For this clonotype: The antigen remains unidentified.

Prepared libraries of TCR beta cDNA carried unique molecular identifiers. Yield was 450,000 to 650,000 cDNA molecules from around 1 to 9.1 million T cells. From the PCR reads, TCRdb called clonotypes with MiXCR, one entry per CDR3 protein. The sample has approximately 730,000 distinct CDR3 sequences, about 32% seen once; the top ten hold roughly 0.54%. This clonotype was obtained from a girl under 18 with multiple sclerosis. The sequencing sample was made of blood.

The CDR3 DNA follows: TGTGCCAGCAGTTTCTGGGACACAGATACGCAGTATTTT. Protein sequence: CASSFWDTDTQYF. This sequence joins TRBV28 and TRBJ2-3, with unresolved D. Trimming shortened V by 3 bases and J by 2 bases, and 6 bases separated the two germline ends. Germline V gives CDR1 MDHEN, CDR2 SYDVKM. The CDR3 loop spans 13 amino acids.